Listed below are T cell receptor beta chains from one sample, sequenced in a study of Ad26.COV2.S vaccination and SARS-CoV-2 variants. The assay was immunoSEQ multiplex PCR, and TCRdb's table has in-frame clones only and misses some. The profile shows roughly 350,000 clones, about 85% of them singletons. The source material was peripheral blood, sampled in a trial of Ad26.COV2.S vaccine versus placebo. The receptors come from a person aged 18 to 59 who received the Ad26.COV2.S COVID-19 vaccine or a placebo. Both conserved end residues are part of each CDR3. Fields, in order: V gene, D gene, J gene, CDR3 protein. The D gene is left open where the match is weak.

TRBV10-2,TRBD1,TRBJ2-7,CATRDSGQGIVYEQYF
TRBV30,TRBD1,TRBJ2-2,CAWSSGGSTGELFF
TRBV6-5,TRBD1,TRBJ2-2,CASRNRGRTGELFF
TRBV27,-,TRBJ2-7,CASSPDTISYEQYF
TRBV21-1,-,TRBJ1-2,CATSGAPYGYTF
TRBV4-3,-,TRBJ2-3,CASSLRTSTDTQYF
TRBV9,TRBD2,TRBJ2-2,CASSVGGRSTGELFF
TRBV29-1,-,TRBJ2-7,CSAGDQVTGEQYF
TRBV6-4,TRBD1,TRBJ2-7,CASSDSAGGPYEQYF
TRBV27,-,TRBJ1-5,CASSSTPGFSRAQHF
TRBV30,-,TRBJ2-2,CAWSASMTGELFF
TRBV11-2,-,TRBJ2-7,CASSLTYEQYF
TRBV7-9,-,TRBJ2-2,CASSLATGELFF
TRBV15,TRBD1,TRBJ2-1,CATRTTGGGYNEQFF
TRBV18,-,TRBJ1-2,CASSPLAGQGISYGYTF
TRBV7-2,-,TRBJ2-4,CASSPSGLRNIQYF
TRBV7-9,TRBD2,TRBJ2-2,CASSPIVGRERNTGELFF
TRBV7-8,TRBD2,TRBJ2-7,CASSLAGREGRYEQYF
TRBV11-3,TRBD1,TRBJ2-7,CASSFRGTASYEQYF
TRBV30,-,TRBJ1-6,CAWIDVSSGIGRSPLHF
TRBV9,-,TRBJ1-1,CASSVDSYTEAFF
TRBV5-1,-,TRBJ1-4,CASSSQRAGSNTNEKLFF
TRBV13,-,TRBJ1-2,CASSLTDHPDYGYTF
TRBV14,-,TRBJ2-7,CASSPRDMPREQYF
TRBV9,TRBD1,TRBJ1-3,CASSVAEGTGLISGNTIYF
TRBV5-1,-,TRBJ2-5,CASSQDGVWTQYF
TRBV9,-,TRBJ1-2,CASSRQVYYGYTF
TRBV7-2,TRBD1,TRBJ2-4,CASSPGTGRNIQYF
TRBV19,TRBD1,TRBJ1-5,CARLRDRVVPRQPQHF
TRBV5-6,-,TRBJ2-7,CASSLVSSYEQYF
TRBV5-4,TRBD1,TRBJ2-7,CASSSRTGGGYEQYF
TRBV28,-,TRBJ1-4,CATTDATNEKLFF
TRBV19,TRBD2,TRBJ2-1,CASSILGTTSNEQFF
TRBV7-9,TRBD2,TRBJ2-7,CASSWGGLDYEQYF
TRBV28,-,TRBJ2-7,CASCRGVHCEQYF
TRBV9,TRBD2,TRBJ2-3,CASSVHSSGGASDTQYF
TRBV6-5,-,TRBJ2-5,CASSLGRETQYF
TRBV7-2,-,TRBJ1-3,CASNPLGGRSGNTIYF
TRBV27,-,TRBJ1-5,CASSPTTASNQPQHF
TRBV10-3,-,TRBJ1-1,CAIKGGRDTEAFF
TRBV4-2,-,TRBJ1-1,CASSQELAVGTEAFF